Described below is a single T cell receptor (beta chain) sequence and its context. Its target is not known. The sample originates from a study of CD8+CD57+ T cells in acquired aplastic anemia. Across the whole study: Sorted CD4+ and CD8+ cell DNA averaged approximately 3.2 ug. Study results and caveats: Overlapping CD8+ CDR3 repertoires of patients and controls contained nearly 30 shared sequences.

The CDR3 is 13 amino acids. Trimming left V 2 bases short and J 7 bases short, with 11 bases between. It was genomic DNA that served as the template for profiling TCR beta VDJ and CDR3. In TCRdb, the reads were re-called with MiXCR into one record per CDR3 protein. The table shows roughly 260,000 distinct CDR3 sequences, with around 45% occurring only once. Sequenced patients had shown CD8+CD57+ cell expansion by flow cytometry. The sequenced sample consisted of sorted CD4+, CD8+, or CD8+CD57+ T cells (not recorded which) from PBMCs. This sequence originates from a human donor with aplastic anemia. V is TRBV12-3 or TRBV12-4 and J is TRBJ1-2, with a tentative D call TRBD1 (6 bases). CDR3 loop: CASSLSGAGGYTF. The CDR3 region has the DNA TGTGCCAGCAGTTTATCAGGGGCGGGTGGCTACACCTTC.